These 19 T cell receptor beta chains originate from one sample sequenced in a study of T cells in Graves' hyperthyroidism and ophthalmopathy. Amplified TCR beta CDR3 regions derived from RNA transcripts. The study used the HTBI primer set for a first-round RT-PCR of the TCR CDR3. TCRdb processed the multiplex PCR reads anew with MiXCR; each CDR3 protein has one entry. The table shows fewer than 350,000 distinct CDR3 sequences, with 18% occurring only once. Material: blood. The receptors here all came from a woman between 35 and 50 years old with Graves' ophthalmopathy.

This clonotype was counted many times. The chain carries TRBV28 and TRBJ1-5; D is unclear. The CDR3 is made up of 11 amino acids. The V gene lost 6 bases and the J gene lost 15 bases, with 15 bases spanning the gap. CDR1 is MDHEN and CDR2 is SYDVKM in the germline V gene. Written as DNA, the CDR3 is TGTGCCAGCAGCCCAGGAAACATTCGGCATTTT. It codes for CASSPGNIRHF.

Ten or more counts support this clonotype. This chain links TRBV30 with TRBJ2-4; D remains ambiguous. The CDR3 consists of 12 residues. Germline values: CDR1 GTSNPN, CDR2 SVGIG (reference sequence). Trimming stripped 3 bases from V and 6 bases from J, with 9 bases between. CDR3 nucleotide sequence: TGTGCCTGGAGCGCCCTGCTAAACATTCAGTACTTC. Protein: CAWSALLNIQYF. Full variable domain (missing parts from reference TRBV30 and TRBJ2-4): SQTIHQWPATLVQPVGSPLSLECTVEGTSNPNLYWYRQAAGRGLQLLFYSVGIGQISSEVPQNLSASRPQDRQFILSSKKLLLSDSGFYLCAWSALLNIQYFGAGTRLSVL.

This sequence joins TRBV18 and TRBJ2-7; 7 nucleotides line up with TRBD1. The CDR3 sequence is 16 residues long. Trimming took 6 bases from V and 3 from J; bases not matched to a gene: 14. The germline CDR1 and CDR2 sequences are KGHSH and LQKENI. The CDR3 sequence: CASSPRGQAPGYEQYF. CDR3 sequence (DNA): TGTGCCAGCTCGCCTCGTGGACAGGCCCCAGGCTACGAGCAGTACTTC.

This clonotype was counted at least ten times. This chain uses TRBV15 with TRBJ2-7; no clear D. V was shortened by 0 bases and J by 5 bases, with 23 bases between the two germline ends. Germline lookup yields CDR1 LNHNV and CDR2 YYDKDF (reference sequence). The CDR3 is 18 amino acids. The CDR3 reads CATSRDQFAALWSHEQYF. CDR3 nucleotide sequence: TGTGCCACCAGCAGAGATCAGTTCGCGGCCCTATGGAGCCACGAGCAGTACTTC. Filled out from reference TRBV15 and TRBJ2-7, the complete variable domain reads DAMVIQNPRYQVTQFGKPVTLSCSQTLNHNVMYWYQQKSSQAPKLLFHYYDKDFNNEADTPDNFQSRRPNTSFCFLDIRSPGLGDTAMYLCATSRDQFAALWSHEQYFGPGTRLTVT.

This clonotype was detected ten times or more. The rearrangement joins TRBV27 to TRBJ2-7; D perhaps matches TRBD2 (5 bases). V was cut by 5 bases and J by 7 bases, with 18 bases left in between. Germline CDR1 and CDR2: MNHEY and SMNVEV (reference sequence). The CDR3 is 14 amino acids. Here the CDR3 reads CASSPKRASGEQYF. The CDR3 nucleotides are TGTGCCAGCAGTCCAAAACGGGCCTCGGGGGAGCAGTACTTC.

This clonotype showed up many times. This sequence joins TRBV27 and TRBJ1-2; TRBD1 matches at 9 bases. Germline-derived CDR1 and CDR2 are MNHEY and SMNVEV (reference sequence). With 6 bases clipped from V and 5 bases from J, the junction kept 13 bases outside the gene matches. The CDR3 is 16 amino acids. The CDR3, as DNA: TGTGCCAGCAGCATCACCGGGACAGGGAGGTTGTATGGCTACACCTTC. Encoded protein: CASSITGTGRLYGYTF.

This clonotype was detected many times. The V gene is TRBV11-1, the J gene TRBJ2-6, with TRBD1 matching 7 bases. There are 17 residues in the CDR3. Unmatched junction bases numbered 8, after V lost 5 bases and J lost 1 base. Germline V gene sequence: CDR1 SGHAT, CDR2 FQDESV (reference sequence). The CDR3 sequence: CASSPRGTVSGANVLTF. The CDR3 region has the DNA TGTGCCAGCAGCCCACGTGGGACAGTGTCTGGGGCCAACGTCCTGACTTTC.

The chain is built from TRBV9 and TRBJ1-2; TRBD1 matches 8 bases. The CDR3 is made up of 14 amino acids. The V and J ends lost 3 bases and 4 bases, in that order; junction bases with no gene match: 5. CDR1 is SGDLS and CDR2 is YYNGEE in the germline V gene. The CDR3 DNA sequence: TGTGCCAGCAGCGATTCGGGACAGGTCTATGGCTACACCTTC. Its translation: CASSDSGQVYGYTF.

This clonotype was recorded many times. This sequence joins TRBV28 and TRBJ1-5, with TRBD1 matching 9 bases. Germline values: CDR1 MDHEN, CDR2 SYDVKM. V lost 5 bases, J lost 7 bases, and 9 bases stayed unmatched. The CDR3 runs to 15 residues. The CDR3 protein is CASSHMGQGNQPQHF. The CDR3 DNA reads as TGTGCCAGCAGTCACATGGGACAGGGTAACCAGCCCCAGCATTTT.

This clonotype was recorded many times. CDR3 sequence: CASSYSEIQPQHF. The CDR3 DNA sequence: TGTGCCAGCAGTTACTCGGAGATTCAGCCCCAGCATTTT. The genes are TRBV6-2 or TRBV6-3 and TRBJ1-5; D uncertain. From germline, CDR1 is MNHEY and CDR2 SVGEGT. This CDR3 is 13 amino acids long. The V gene lost 0 bases and the J gene lost 6 bases, with 6 bases spanning the gap.

This clonotype was seen repeatedly, ten times or more. V is TRBV13 and J is TRBJ2-2; possibly TRBD2 for D (5 bases). CDR3 length: 17 residues. Germline V gene sequence: CDR1 PRHDT, CDR2 FYEKMQ (reference sequence). V lost 4 bases and J lost 6, with 21 bases in between. The chain's CDR3 is CASSSPGVGEIAGELFF. The CDR3 bases are TGTGCCAGCAGCTCCCCCGGGGTGGGAGAGATCGCCGGGGAGCTGTTTTTT.

This clonotype showed up just a few times. The chain is built from TRBV6-5 and TRBJ2-6, with TRBD1 matching 8 bases. The CDR3 covers 21 residues. The V gene end was trimmed by 7 bases and the J gene end by 2 bases; junction bases not matched to a gene: 22. In germline, CDR1 is MNHEY, CDR2 SVGAGI. The CDR3 nucleotides read TGTGCCAGCAAAGACCTCGGTCCGAGACAGGGGCGACTAACTGGGGCCAACGTCCTGACTTTC. It codes for CASKDLGPRQGRLTGANVLTF.

Notes on this clonotype: This clone may be a read error of a much larger clone one base away. This likely comes from a read error, as the CDR3 has no conserved phenylalanine or tryptophan at its end. The chain joins TRBV7-8 to TRBJ2-2; possible D gene TRBD2, 6 bases. This CDR3 has 15 amino acids. Between the trimmed V and J ends, which lost 4 bases and 3 bases, there was a span of 12 bases. The germline V gene encodes CDR1 SGHVS and CDR2 FQNEAQ. The DNA of the CDR3 is TGTGCCAGCAGCTCTTACGGGAGACACACCGGGGAGCTGTTTATT. It codes for CASSSYGRHTGELFI.

This clonotype has ten or more counts. A junction end diverges from the germline sequence, so it may reflect a read error. The J gene is TRBJ2-7, the V gene TRBV11-2; the D call may be TRBD1 or TRBD2 (6 bases each). Germline V gives CDR1 SGHAT, CDR2 FQNNGV. The CDR3 covers 15 residues. The CDR3 coding sequence is TGTGCCAGCAGCTTAAGGGGGGCAGGCTCCCACGAGCAGTACTTC. Its protein product is CASSLRGAGSHEQYF.

The chain uses TRBV6-2 or TRBV6-3 and TRBJ2-2; 12 bases align to TRBD2. V lost 2 bases and J lost 2; bases outside the gene matches: 15. The CDR3 length is 21 residues. Germline CDR1 and CDR2: MNHEY and SVGEGT. CDR3 in DNA: TGTGCCAGCAGTTACCGTAAAATACCTGGACTAGCGGGGAGAAACACCGGGGAGCTGTTTTTT. Translation: CASSYRKIPGLAGRNTGELFF.

This clonotype appeared a few times. This chain uses TRBV28 with TRBJ1-2, with D uncertain. The CDR3 is 11 residues long. Trimming removed 5 bases at V and 6 bases at J, with 7 bases between. Looked up from germline, CDR1 is MDHEN and CDR2 is SYDVKM. CDR3 sequence reads: CASSPAHGYTF. In nucleotides, the CDR3 is TGTGCCAGCAGTCCGGCCCATGGCTACACCTTC.

This clonotype came up many times. The rearrangement joins TRBV7-9 to TRBJ2-5, with TRBD2 identical over 7 bases. Trimming cost V 6 bases and J 3 bases; bases outside gene matches: 7. The CDR3 is made up of 14 amino acids. Germline values: CDR1 SEHNR, CDR2 FQNEAQ (reference sequence). The CDR3 bases are TGTGCCAGCAGTTCGGACGGGAGGAAAGAGACCCAGTACTTC. Protein product: CASSSDGRKETQYF.

This clonotype was detected many times. The chain has TRBV20-1 and TRBJ2-5; 8 bases line up with TRBD2. Germline loops: CDR1 DFQATT, CDR2 SNEGSKA (reference sequence). Unmatched junction bases numbered 9, after V lost 2 bases and J lost 7 bases. The CDR3 totals 14 residues. The DNA for the CDR3 is TGCAGTGCTAGACCTGGACTAGCCCCCGGGACCCAGTACTTC. Protein product: CSARPGLAPGTQYF.

This clonotype appeared many times. The CDR3 sequence: CASSGSPGGGGYTF. In DNA form, the CDR3 reads TGTGCCAGCAGCGGGAGCCCAGGGGGCGGGGGCTACACCTTC. The chain couples TRBV9 to TRBJ1-2; 8 nucleotides agree with TRBD1. CDR1 is SGDLS and CDR2 is YYNGEE in the germline V gene. The trim removed 3 bases at V and 8 bases at J, leaving 9 bases unmatched. The CDR3 consists of 14 residues.